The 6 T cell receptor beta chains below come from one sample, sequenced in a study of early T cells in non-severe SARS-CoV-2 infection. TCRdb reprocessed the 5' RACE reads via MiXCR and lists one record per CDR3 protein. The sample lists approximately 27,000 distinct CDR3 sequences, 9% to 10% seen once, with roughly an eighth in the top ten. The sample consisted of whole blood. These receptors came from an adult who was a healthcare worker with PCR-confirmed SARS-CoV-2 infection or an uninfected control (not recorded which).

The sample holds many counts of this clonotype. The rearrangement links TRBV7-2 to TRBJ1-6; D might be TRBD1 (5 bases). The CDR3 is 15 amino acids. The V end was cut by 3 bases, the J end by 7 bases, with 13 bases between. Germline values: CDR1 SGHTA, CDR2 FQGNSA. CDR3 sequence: CASSFGRPGNSPLHF. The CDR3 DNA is TGTGCCAGCAGCTTTGGACGGCCAGGGAATTCACCCCTCCACTTT.

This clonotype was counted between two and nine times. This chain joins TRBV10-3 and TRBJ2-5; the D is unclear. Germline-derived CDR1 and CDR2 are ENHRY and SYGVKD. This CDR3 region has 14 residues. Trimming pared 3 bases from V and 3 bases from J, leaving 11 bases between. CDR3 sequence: CAISDVRTEETQYF. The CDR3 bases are TGTGCCATCAGTGATGTACGGACGGAAGAGACCCAGTACTTC.

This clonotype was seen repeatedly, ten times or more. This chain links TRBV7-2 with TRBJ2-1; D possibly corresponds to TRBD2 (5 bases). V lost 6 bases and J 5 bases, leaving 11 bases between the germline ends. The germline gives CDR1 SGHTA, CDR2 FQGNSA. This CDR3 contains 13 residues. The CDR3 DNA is TGTGCCAGCAGAGGGAGAGCTCACAATGAGCAGTTCTTC. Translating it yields CASRGRAHNEQFF.

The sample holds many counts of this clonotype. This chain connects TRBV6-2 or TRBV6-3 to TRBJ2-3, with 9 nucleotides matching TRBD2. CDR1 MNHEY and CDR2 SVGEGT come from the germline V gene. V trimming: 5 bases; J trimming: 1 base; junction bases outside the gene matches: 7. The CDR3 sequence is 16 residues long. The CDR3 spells CASSNPRGGGTDTQYF. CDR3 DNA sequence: TGTGCCAGCAGTAACCCGCGGGGGGGCGGCACAGATACGCAGTATTTT.

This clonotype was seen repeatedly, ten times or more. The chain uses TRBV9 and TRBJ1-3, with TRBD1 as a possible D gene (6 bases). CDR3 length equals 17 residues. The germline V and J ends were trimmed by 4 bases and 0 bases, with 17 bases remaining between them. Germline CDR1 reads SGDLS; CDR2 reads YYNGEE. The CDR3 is CASSPWDILSSGNTIYF. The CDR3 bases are TGTGCCAGCAGCCCGTGGGACATCCTAAGCTCTGGAAACACCATATATTTT.

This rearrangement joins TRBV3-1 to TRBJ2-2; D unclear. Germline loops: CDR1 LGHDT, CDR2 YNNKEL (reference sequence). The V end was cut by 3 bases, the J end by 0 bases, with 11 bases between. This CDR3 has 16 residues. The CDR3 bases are TGTGCCAGCAGCCACGAGACGCCTGCGAACACCGGGGAGCTGTTTTTT. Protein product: CASSHETPANTGELFF.